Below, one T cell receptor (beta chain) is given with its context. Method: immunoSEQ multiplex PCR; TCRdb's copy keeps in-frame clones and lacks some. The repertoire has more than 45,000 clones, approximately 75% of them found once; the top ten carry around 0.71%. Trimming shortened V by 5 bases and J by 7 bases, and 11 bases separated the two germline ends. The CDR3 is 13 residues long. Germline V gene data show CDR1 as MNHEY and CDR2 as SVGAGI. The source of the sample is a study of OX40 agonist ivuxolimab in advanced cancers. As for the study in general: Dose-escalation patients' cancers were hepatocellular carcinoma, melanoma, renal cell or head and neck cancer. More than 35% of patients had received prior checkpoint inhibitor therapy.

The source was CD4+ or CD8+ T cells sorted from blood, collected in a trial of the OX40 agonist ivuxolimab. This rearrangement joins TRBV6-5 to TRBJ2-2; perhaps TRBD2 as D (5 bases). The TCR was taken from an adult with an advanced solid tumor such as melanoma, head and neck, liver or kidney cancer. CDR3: CASSRTADGELFF. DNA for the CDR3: TGTGCCAGCAGTCGGACTGCTGACGGGGAGCTGTTTTTT.